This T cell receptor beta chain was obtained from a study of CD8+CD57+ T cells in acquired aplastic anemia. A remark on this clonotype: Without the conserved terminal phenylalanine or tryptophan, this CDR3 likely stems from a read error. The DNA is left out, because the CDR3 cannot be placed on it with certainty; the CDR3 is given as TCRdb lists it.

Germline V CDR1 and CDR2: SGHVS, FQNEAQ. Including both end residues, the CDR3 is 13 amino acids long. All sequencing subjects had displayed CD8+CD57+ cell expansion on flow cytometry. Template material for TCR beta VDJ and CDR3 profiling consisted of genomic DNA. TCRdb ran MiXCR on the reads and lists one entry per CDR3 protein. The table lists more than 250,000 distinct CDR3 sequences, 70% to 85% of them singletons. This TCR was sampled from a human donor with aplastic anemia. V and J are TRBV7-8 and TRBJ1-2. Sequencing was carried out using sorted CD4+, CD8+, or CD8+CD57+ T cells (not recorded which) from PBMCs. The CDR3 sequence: CASSLGVGGYNSL.